What follows are 8 T cell receptor beta chains derived from one specimen sequenced in a study of CD8 T cells in ankylosing spondylitis. Their target antigens are unknown. TCRdb called the 5' RACE reads again in MiXCR, with one record for every CDR3 protein. The repertoire holds some 220,000 distinct CDR3 sequences, with 7% to 8% as singletons. Points from the study as a whole: Blood from ankylosing spondylitis patients appeared to carry a characteristic roughly eight-variant TCR beta motif.

Source material: blood, either unsorted or a sorted T cell fraction (not recorded which). These receptors originate from a male donor with ankylosing spondylitis.

This clonotype was seen at least ten times. The chain links TRBV7-9 to TRBJ1-1; maybe TRBD1 (5 bases). Deletions cut 6 bases from V and 7 bases from J, with 12 bases between. The germline V gene has CDR1 SEHNR and CDR2 FQNEAQ (reference sequence). This CDR3 has 12 amino acids. The CDR3 coding sequence is TGTGCCAGCAGAGTTGGGACCGTTGAAGCTTTCTTT. Its protein product is CASRVGTVEAFF.

This clonotype was recorded a few times. The V call is TRBV6-2 or TRBV6-3, the J call TRBJ2-7, with 10 bases fitting TRBD1. This CDR3 has 16 amino acids. The trim removed 0 bases at V and 4 bases at J, leaving 6 bases unmatched. The germline V gene encodes CDR1 MNHEY and CDR2 SVGEGT. The CDR3 DNA reads as TGTGCCAGCAGTTACTCGAGAGGGGACAGGGGTTACGAGCAGTACTTC. The encoded protein is CASSYSRGDRGYEQYF.

This clonotype was counted only a few times. The chain carries TRBV6-2 or TRBV6-3 and TRBJ2-3; D unresolved. Germline V gene sequence: CDR1 MNHEY, CDR2 SVGEGT. V lost 4 bases, J lost 1 base, and 12 bases lay in between. CDR3 length: 15 residues. The CDR3, as DNA: TGTGCCAGCAGTTTGGGTCGCCGGGGCACAGATACGCAGTATTTT. This codes for CASSLGRRGTDTQYF.

At least ten counts were recorded for this clonotype. This chain joins TRBV7-8 and TRBJ1-1, with D unclear. The ends were cut back, 5 bases at V and 1 base at J, with 8 bases in the middle. The CDR3 spans 13 residues. Germline values: CDR1 SGHVS, CDR2 FQNEAQ. This CDR3 is CASSGKRNTEAFF. The CDR3 DNA reads TGTGCCAGCAGCGGTAAAAGGAACACTGAAGCTTTCTTT.

This clonotype was observed at least ten times. V and J are TRBV28 and TRBJ2-7, with D maybe TRBD2 (5 bases). Trimming took 7 bases from V and 6 from J, leaving 13 bases between them. Germline values: CDR1 MDHEN, CDR2 SYDVKM. This CDR3 region has 12 residues. CDR3 nucleotide sequence: TGTGCCAGCACTCACATTCGGGGCGAGCAGTACTTC. It codes for CASTHIRGEQYF.

This clonotype was counted only a few times. This chain uses TRBV15 with TRBJ2-5; D perhaps matches TRBD2 (5 bases). CDR3 length: 15 amino acids. Trimming pared 0 bases from V and 3 bases from J, leaving 11 bases between. The germline V gene encodes CDR1 LNHNV and CDR2 YYDKDF (reference sequence). CDR3 coding DNA: TGTGCCACCAGCAGAGATCTACGACTAAAAGAGACCCAGTACTTC. This gives the protein CATSRDLRLKETQYF.

This clonotype showed up many times. V and J are TRBV6-5 and TRBJ2-1, with TRBD1 as a possible D gene (6 bases). Trimming stripped 2 bases from V and 4 bases from J, with 9 bases between. CDR3 length: 14 amino acids. Germline values: CDR1 MNHEY, CDR2 SVGAGI. CDR3 nucleotides: TGTGCCAGCAGTTACCTTCAGGGGTACAATGAGCAGTTCTTC. This translates into CASSYLQGYNEQFF.

This clonotype has ten or more counts. The V gene is TRBV12-3 or TRBV12-4, the J gene TRBJ2-1, with D tentatively TRBD2 (6 bases). This CDR3 has 14 amino acids. The V end lost 3 bases, the J end lost 10 bases, and 16 bases lay between the germline ends. The chain's CDR3 is CASSFSGSISEQFF. The CDR3 coding sequence is TGTGCCAGCAGTTTCAGCGGGTCTATCAGCGAGCAGTTCTTC.